The 24 T cell receptor beta chains below come from one sample, sequenced in a study of T cell repertoires in cytomegalovirus infection. TCRdb ran MiXCR on the reads and lists one entry per CDR3 protein. The table lists over 150,000 distinct CDR3 sequences, around 15% of them singletons. Material: PBMCs. These receptors all come from a human donor in good health (CMV status not recorded). Some clones in this sample may be carry-over from other donors' samples.

This clonotype has a handful of counts. The J gene is TRBJ1-5, the V gene TRBV12-3 or TRBV12-4, with unresolved D. The length of the CDR3 is 13 residues. The V and J ends lost 6 bases and 1 base respectively, with 7 bases between them. The CDR3 nucleotides read TGTGCCAGCAGACCACAGAGCAATCAGCCCCAGCATTTT. Protein product: CASRPQSNQPQHF.

In its sample, this clonotype was seen many times. The chain is built from TRBV2 and TRBJ1-1; TRBD1 agrees at 8 bases. The J segment lost 5 bases and the V segment lost 7 bases, leaving 9 bases of the junction unmatched. The germline gives CDR1 SNHLY, CDR2 FYNNEI. This CDR3 is built from 14 residues. The CDR3 spells CASIKSQGGTEAFF. CDR3 bases: TGTGCCAGCATCAAGTCACAGGGGGGGACTGAAGCTTTCTTT. Complete variable domain (other parts from reference TRBV2 and TRBJ1-1): EPEVTQTPSHQVTQMGQEVILRCVPISNHLYFYWYRQILGQKVEFLVSFYNNEISEKSEIFDDQFSVERPDGSNFTLKIRSTKLEDSAMYFCASIKSQGGTEAFFGQGTRLTVV.

This clonotype was counted ten times or more. The rearrangement joins TRBV7-2 to TRBJ2-7; 9 nucleotides align to TRBD1. CDR3 length: 15 amino acids. Germline CDR1 SGHTA, CDR2 FQGNSA. Trimming cost V 1 base and J 1 base; bases outside gene matches: 2. CDR3 loop: CASSLEGTGSYEQYF. The CDR3 bases are TGTGCCAGCAGCTTAGAAGGGACAGGGTCCTACGAGCAGTACTTC.

This clonotype was observed at least ten times. The gene calls are TRBV7-2 and TRBJ2-1; the D is unclear. The V gene lost 1 base and the J gene lost 0 bases, with 13 bases spanning the gap. This CDR3 region has 17 residues. The germline V gene encodes CDR1 SGHTA and CDR2 FQGNSA. CDR3 protein: CASSLGRPRSSYNEQFF. Written as DNA, the CDR3 is TGTGCCAGCAGCTTAGGGCGGCCGAGGAGCTCCTACAATGAGCAGTTCTTC.

This clonotype was seen only a few times. The V call is TRBV2, the J call TRBJ1-5; D is unclear. Germline lookup yields CDR1 SNHLY and CDR2 FYNNEI. The CDR3 runs 15 residues. Deletions cut 4 bases from V and 2 bases from J, with 12 bases between. The CDR3 loop reads CASSAARFGNQPQHF. CDR3 DNA sequence: TGTGCCAGCAGTGCGGCCAGGTTTGGCAATCAGCCCCAGCATTTT.

A remark on this clonotype: It may be a read error: a sequence one base away is much more abundant. The rearrangement links TRBV11-2 to TRBJ2-7; TRBD2 might be the D (5 bases). The CDR3 totals 14 residues. V lost 4 bases and J 1 base, leaving 11 bases between the germline ends. Germline V gene lookup returns CDR1 SGHAT and CDR2 FQNNGV. Here the CDR3 reads CASSYRGASYEQYF. CDR3 in DNA: TGTGCCAGCAGCTACCGGGGAGCATCCTACGAGCAGTACTTC. Full variable domain (remainder filled in from reference TRBV11-2 and TRBJ2-7): EAGVAQSPRYKIIEKRQSVAFWCNPISGHATLYWYQQILGQGPKLLIQFQNNGVVDDSQLPKDRFSAERLKGVDSTLKIQPAKLEDSAVYLCASSYRGASYEQYFGPGTRLTVT.

The rearrangement uses TRBV9 and TRBJ2-1, with 15 bases lining up with TRBD2. The CDR3 is made up of 15 amino acids. After removal of 4 bases from V and 10 bases from J, the junction contained 6 bases not matched to a gene. Per germline, CDR1 SGDLS and CDR2 YYNGEE. CDR3 protein: CASSPRTSGREEQFF. The CDR3 nucleotides are TGTGCCAGCAGCCCGCGGACTAGCGGGAGGGAGGAGCAGTTCTTC.

The table lists this clonotype with a few counts. The V gene is TRBV20-1, the J gene TRBJ1-3; D perhaps matches TRBD1 (6 bases). The CDR3 has 14 residues. The germline gives CDR1 DFQATT, CDR2 SNEGSKA (reference sequence). The V end lost 5 bases, the J end lost 0 bases, and 11 bases lay between the germline ends. The chain's CDR3 is CSASDRSSGNTIYF. As DNA, the CDR3 is TGCAGTGCTTCAGACAGGAGCTCTGGAAACACCATATATTTT.

This clonotype came up many times. This chain connects TRBV28 to TRBJ1-4; D unresolved. Trimming took off 2 bases at V and 0 bases at J, with 10 bases between the two ends. CDR3 length: 16 residues. Germline V gene data show CDR1 as MDHEN and CDR2 as SYDVKM. The CDR3 nucleotides read TGTGCCAGCAGTTTAAGGCTGTCTGCAACTAATGAAAAACTGTTTTTT. Amino acids: CASSLRLSATNEKLFF.

This clonotype was seen only a few times. The chain couples TRBV7-4 to TRBJ2-1; 8 bases align to TRBD2. CDR1 is SGHVT, CDR2 SQSDAQ, per germline. The junction had 6 bases not matched to a gene; V was cut back by 5 bases and J by 6 bases. This CDR3 comprises 14 residues. The CDR3 DNA reads as TGTGCCAGCAGCCCAGGACTAGCTATCAATGAGCAGTTCTTC. Translated, it gives CASSPGLAINEQFF.

Many counts were recorded for this clonotype. This rearrangement joins TRBV7-2 to TRBJ2-3, with D hard to call. The length of the CDR3 is 13 residues. The ends were cut back, 4 bases at V and 2 bases at J, with 7 bases in the middle. The germline CDR1 and CDR2 sequences are SGHTA and FQGNSA. CDR3 protein: CASSSQFTDTQYF. The CDR3 nucleotides are TGTGCCAGCAGCTCTCAGTTCACAGATACGCAGTATTTT.

The sample holds many counts of this clonotype. The rearrangement joins TRBV7-2 to TRBJ1-3; D ambiguous. Germline CDR1 is SGHTA and CDR2 is FQGNSA. The V gene lost 6 bases and the J gene lost 0 bases, with 15 bases spanning the gap. The CDR3 consists of 16 residues. CDR3 DNA: TGTGCCAGCAGGCGGACCGGTAGTTACTCTGGAAACACCATATATTTT. Its translation is CASRRTGSYSGNTIYF.

This clonotype came up many times. The rearrangement links TRBV27 to TRBJ2-7; D not certain. The germline V gene has CDR1 MNHEY and CDR2 SMNVEV (reference sequence). V was trimmed by 2 bases and J by 1 base, leaving 9 bases between them. The CDR3 is made up of 14 amino acids. Here the CDR3 reads CASSLLDGSYEQYF. The CDR3 DNA follows: TGTGCCAGCAGTTTACTTGACGGTTCCTACGAGCAGTACTTC.

This clonotype showed up many times. This rearrangement joins TRBV7-2 to TRBJ2-5; D not resolved. Germline V gene lookup returns CDR1 SGHTA and CDR2 FQGNSA. V was trimmed by 2 bases and J by 8 bases, leaving 6 bases between them. The CDR3 consists of 11 residues. The CDR3 coding sequence is TGTGCCAGCAGCTTAAAGGGTACCCAGTACTTC. Translation: CASSLKGTQYF.

In this sample, this clonotype turned up a few times. The V gene is TRBV2, the J gene TRBJ2-3, with 8 bases fitting TRBD2. CDR1 SNHLY and CDR2 FYNNEI come from the germline V gene. CDR3 length: 14 residues. The ends lost 7 bases at V and 0 bases at J; junction bases unmatched: 3. The CDR3 nucleotides are TGTGCCAGCATATTAGCGGGGAGCACAGATACGCAGTATTTT. Amino acid sequence: CASILAGSTDTQYF.

The chain uses TRBV14 and TRBJ1-6, with D unresolved. The CDR3 has 13 amino acids. CDR1 and CDR2 (germline): SGHDN, FVKESK. With 4 bases removed from V and 7 bases from J, the gap between germline ends came to 8 bases. Here the CDR3 DNA reads TGTGCCAGCAGCCGGACGGTAAATTCACCCCTCCACTTT. Translating it yields CASSRTVNSPLHF.

There are many counts of this clonotype. The CDR3 DNA is TGTGCCAGCAGCTTTAGGACAGGGGTGGAGAACACCTTC. This codes for CASSFRTGVENTF. The genes are TRBV7-2 and TRBJ1-2; TRBD1 matches at 9 bases. CDR3 length: 13 residues. Germline loops: CDR1 SGHTA, CDR2 FQGNSA. V shed 3 bases, J shed 12 bases, and the junction held 8 bases outside the gene matches.

This clonotype appeared many times. The chain couples TRBV7-2 to TRBJ2-1; 15 nucleotides line up with TRBD2. The germline CDR1 and CDR2 sequences are SGHTA and FQGNSA. The CDR3 runs 18 residues. The junction had 12 bases not matched to a gene; V was cut back by 5 bases and J by 7 bases. The CDR3 coding sequence is TGTGCCAGCAGCCAGGGACTAGCGGGAGGTATTGGGTTGAATGAGCAGTTCTTC. Amino acids: CASSQGLAGGIGLNEQFF.

This clonotype was picked up many times. This chain joins TRBV6-2 or TRBV6-3 and TRBJ2-7, with 10 bases aligning to TRBD2. CDR3 length: 15 residues. The junction had 10 bases not matched to a gene; V was cut back by 7 bases and J by 4 bases. CDR1 and CDR2 from the germline V gene are MNHEY and SVGEGT. Written as DNA, the CDR3 is TGTGCCAGCATCCATGGTAGCGGGGGGAAGTACGAGCAGTACTTC. Its protein product is CASIHGSGGKYEQYF.

This clonotype was detected ten times or more. The V call is TRBV10-3, the J call TRBJ2-7; 9 nucleotides align to TRBD1. CDR1 and CDR2 from the germline V gene are ENHRY and SYGVKD. Trimming cost V 5 bases and J 2 bases; bases outside gene matches: 10. The CDR3 is made up of 16 amino acids. The CDR3 spells CAISSIQGAHPYEQYF. The CDR3, as DNA: TGTGCCATCAGTTCAATACAGGGGGCCCACCCCTACGAGCAGTACTTC.

This clonotype has ten or more counts. The chain combines TRBV28 with TRBJ2-7; D is uncertain. Germline V gene sequence: CDR1 MDHEN, CDR2 SYDVKM. This CDR3 is 14 amino acids long. Between the trimmed V and J ends, which lost 5 bases and 4 bases, there was a span of 15 bases. The CDR3 region is CASSPPVPQYEQYF. Written as DNA, the CDR3 is TGTGCCAGCAGTCCGCCGGTCCCCCAGTACGAGCAGTACTTC.

The sample holds many counts of this clonotype. This rearrangement joins TRBV18 to TRBJ2-3; 7 nucleotides agree with TRBD1. The J segment lost 0 bases and the V segment lost 2 bases, leaving 5 bases of the junction unmatched. The germline V gene encodes CDR1 KGHSH and CDR2 LQKENI. The length of the CDR3 is 16 residues. The CDR3 loop is CASSPTGQKSTDTQYF. The CDR3, as DNA: TGTGCCAGCTCACCAACGGGACAGAAGAGCACAGATACGCAGTATTTT.

This chain joins TRBV27 and TRBJ2-3; TRBD2 matches at 7 bases. CDR3 length: 18 residues. Germline V gene lookup returns CDR1 MNHEY and CDR2 SMNVEV (reference sequence). V was clipped by 0 bases and J by 2 bases; unmatched bases: 11. CDR3 nucleotide sequence: TGTGCCAGCAGTTTATCCCCCGAGGCTAGCGGACCCACAGATACGCAGTATTTT. Translated, it gives CASSLSPEASGPTDTQYF.

The chain couples TRBV20-1 to TRBJ2-7; a weak D match, TRBD2 (7 bases). V lost 3 bases and J lost 2, with 14 bases in between. Germline CDR1 and CDR2: DFQATT and SNEGSKA (reference sequence). There are 14 residues in the CDR3. CDR3 DNA sequence: TGCAGTGCTAGTGAGGGGGGACTACCCTACGAGCAGTACTTC. Residues: CSASEGGLPYEQYF.